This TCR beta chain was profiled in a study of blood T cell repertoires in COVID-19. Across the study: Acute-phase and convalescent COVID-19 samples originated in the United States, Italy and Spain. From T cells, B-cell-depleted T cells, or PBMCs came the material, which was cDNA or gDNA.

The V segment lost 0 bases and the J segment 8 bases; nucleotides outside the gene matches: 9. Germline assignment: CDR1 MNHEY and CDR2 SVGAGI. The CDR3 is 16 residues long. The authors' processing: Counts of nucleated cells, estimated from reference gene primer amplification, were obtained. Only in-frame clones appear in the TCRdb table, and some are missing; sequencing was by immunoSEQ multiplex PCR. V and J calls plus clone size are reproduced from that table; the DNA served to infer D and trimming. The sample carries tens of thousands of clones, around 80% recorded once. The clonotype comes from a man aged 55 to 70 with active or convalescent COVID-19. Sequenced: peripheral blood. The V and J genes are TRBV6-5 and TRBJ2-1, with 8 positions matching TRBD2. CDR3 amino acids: CASSYSNPGLGYEQFF. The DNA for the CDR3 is TGTGCCAGCAGTTACTCGAACCCGGGACTAGGCTATGAGCAGTTCTTC.